The rows below give T cell receptor beta chains drawn from one sample of a study of T cells after yellow fever vaccination. TCRdb fed the 5' RACE reads into MiXCR, producing one record per CDR3 protein. Of 350,000 to 450,000 distinct CDR3 sequences listed, 6.2% were seen once; the top ten hold roughly 15%. The material sequenced was PBMCs, taken 5 days after the yellow fever booster vaccination. The receptors were gathered from a man aged 25 to 40 who received the YFV17D yellow fever vaccine. Both conserved end residues are part of each CDR3. A D gene is named only where the DNA matches it firmly. The size entry is marked missing in some rows and otherwise reads once, few, many or a size class.

TRBJ2-7 | NA | TRBV10-3 | few | CAISGGGYEQYF | TGTGCCATCAGCGGCGGAGGATACGAGCAGTACTTC
TRBJ2-3 | NA | TRBV4-3 | few | CASSLSQLSWIPSTDTQYF | TGCGCCAGCAGCCTCAGTCAGCTTAGCTGGATCCCTTCCACAGATACGCAGTATTTT
TRBJ1-1 | TRBD1 | TRBV29-1 | NA | CSVDRGGSGTEAFF | TGCAGCGTTGATCGAGGGGGCTCGGGCACTGAAGCTTTCTTT
TRBJ1-1 | NA | TRBV27 | NA | CASSTAGPLNTEAFF | TGTGCCAGCAGTACCGCAGGCCCTTTGAACACTGAAGCTTTCTTT
TRBJ2-2 | NA | TRBV11-2 | few | CASRQLRFGELFF | TGTGCCAGCAGGCAACTTAGATTCGGGGAGCTGTTTTTT
TRBJ2-7 | TRBD2 | TRBV28 | many | CASSFLGLGTSGYEQYF | TGTGCCAGCAGTTTCCTCGGGTTGGGGACTAGCGGCTACGAGCAGTACTTC
TRBJ2-4 | NA | TRBV20-1 | few | CSGTDSSKNIQYF | TGCAGTGGTACGGACAGCTCCAAAAACATTCAGTACTTC
TRBJ2-2 | NA | TRBV7-8 | many | CASTRLAQTGELFF | TGTGCCAGCACCCGACTGGCCCAAACCGGGGAGCTGTTTTTT
TRBJ2-7 | TRBD2 | TRBV5-1 | few | CASSRNPGLAAYEQYF | TGCGCCAGCAGTCGTAATCCGGGACTAGCGGCTTACGAGCAGTACTTC
TRBJ1-5 | NA | TRBV15 | few | CATSPRDGVHQPQHF | TGTGCCACCAGCCCCAGAGATGGGGTACATCAGCCCCAGCATTTT
TRBJ2-1 | NA | TRBV19 | NA | CASSIARRSDYNEQFF | TGTGCCAGTAGTATAGCCCGGCGCAGTGACTACAATGAGCAGTTCTTC
TRBJ2-1 | NA | TRBV7-2 | few | CASSLTKVEQFF | TGTGCCAGCAGCTTAACTAAGGTGGAGCAGTTCTTC
TRBJ2-1 | NA | TRBV20-1 | once | CSALLSGPTGGQFF | TGCAGTGCCCTGCTGAGCGGCCCCACCGGGGGGCAGTTCTTC
TRBJ1-1 | NA | TRBV4-1 | NA | CASSQAPGRTEAFF | TGCGCCAGCAGCCAAGCCCCCGGGAGGACTGAAGCTTTCTTT
TRBJ2-7 | NA | TRBV7-6 | many | CASSLEHEQYF | TGCGCCAGCAGCTTGGAGCACGAGCAGTACTTC
TRBJ2-2 | NA | TRBV19 | few | CASGSGYNTGELFF | TGTGCCAGCGGAAGCGGTTATAACACCGGGGAGCTGTTTTTT
TRBJ2-4 | NA | TRBV20-1 | NA | CSAPRDTRKNIQYF | TGCAGTGCCCCGAGAGATACCAGGAAAAACATTCAGTACTTC
TRBJ2-5 | NA | TRBV7-2 | NA | CASSLGTWRETQYF | TGTGCCAGCAGCCTAGGGACTTGGCGGGAGACCCAGTACTTC
TRBJ2-7 | NA | TRBV20-1 | many | CSAGTKYEQYF | TGCAGTGCTGGGACCAAGTACGAGCAGTACTTC
TRBJ2-5 | TRBD1 | TRBV18 | many | CASSQGVGETQYF | TGTGCCAGCTCCCAGGGGGTTGGAGAGACCCAGTACTTC
TRBJ2-7 | TRBD2 | TRBV6-2/TRBV6-3 | NA | CASKPGGKSYEQYF | TGTGCCAGCAAACCGGGAGGGAAATCCTACGAGCAGTACTTC
TRBJ1-2 | TRBD1 | TRBV29-1 | NA | CSSWTGYGYTF | TGCAGCTCCTGGACAGGTTATGGCTACACCTTC
TRBJ1-6 | TRBD1 | TRBV29-1 | NA | CSVAPGGKGSPLHF | TGCAGCGTTGCGCCAGGGGGCAAGGGGTCACCCCTCCACTTT
TRBJ2-3 | NA | TRBV4-3 | few | CASSQGQVQGTQYF | TGCGCCAGCAGCCAAGGACAGGTTCAGGGTACGCAGTATTTT
TRBJ2-1 | NA | TRBV5-1 | NA | CASSLEGRENNEQFF | TGCGCCAGCAGCTTGGAGGGCAGGGAGAACAATGAGCAGTTCTTC
TRBJ1-2 | NA | TRBV7-4 | few | CASSDGRFPEANYGYTF | TGTGCCAGCAGCGATGGGCGGTTCCCCGAAGCCAACTATGGCTACACCTTC
TRBJ1-1 | NA | TRBV4-3 | few | CASSQAVAMNTEAFF | TGCGCCAGCAGCCAAGCAGTGGCCATGAACACTGAAGCTTTCTTT
TRBJ2-1 | TRBD2 | TRBV28 | few | CASSFLAGMPHEQFF | TGTGCCAGCAGTTTCCTAGCGGGGATGCCCCATGAGCAGTTCTTC
TRBJ2-7 | NA | TRBV5-1 | many | CASSQGWGIEQYF | TGCGCCAGCAGCCAGGGGTGGGGGATCGAGCAGTACTTC
TRBJ2-7 | TRBD2 | TRBV5-4 | many | CASSSGLAGGYEQYF | TGTGCCAGCAGCTCAGGACTAGCGGGAGGGTACGAGCAGTACTTC
TRBJ2-1 | NA | TRBV5-1 | many | CASSLVAVSQYNEQFF | TGCGCCAGCAGCTTGGTGGCAGTTTCCCAATACAATGAGCAGTTCTTC
TRBJ2-7 | NA | TRBV11-2 | few | CASSPRDYEQYF | TGTGCCAGCAGCCCCCGGGACTACGAGCAGTACTTC
TRBJ2-3 | NA | TRBV19 | few | CASGTDTQYF | TGTGCCAGTGGGACAGATACGCAGTATTTT
TRBJ2-3 | NA | TRBV10-2 | few | CASSERVADTQYF | TGCGCCAGCAGTGAGCGGGTTGCAGATACGCAGTATTTT
TRBJ2-5 | NA | TRBV20-1 | NA | CSARDLQSDLETQYF | TGCAGTGCTAGAGATCTTCAGTCTGATTTGGAGACCCAGTACTTC
TRBJ1-6 | NA | TRBV11-2 | many | CASSFNNSPLHF | TGTGCCAGCAGCTTCAATAATTCACCCCTCCACTTT
TRBJ1-5 | TRBD1 | TRBV6-5 | many | CASTQSTGVNQPQHF | TGTGCCAGCACTCAATCGACAGGGGTGAATCAGCCCCAGCATTTT